Listed here are 9 T cell receptor beta chains from one sample, sequenced in a study of blood T cell repertoires in COVID-19. Only in-frame clones appear in the TCRdb table, and some are missing; sequencing was by immunoSEQ multiplex PCR. The data show about 89,000 clones, with approximately 80% seen just once and around 50% held by the top ten. Sequenced input: peripheral blood. The receptors were gathered from a human donor in a cohort sampled during active COVID-19.

The gene calls are TRBV10-3 and TRBJ2-7; 9 bases agree with TRBD1. CDR1 and CDR2 (germline): ENHRY, SYGVKD. CDR3 length: 13 residues. Losses at the gene ends were 5 bases for V and 7 bases for J; bases not matched to a gene: 6. The CDR3 DNA sequence: TGTGCCATCAGTCCCGGGACAGGGTGGGAGCAGTACTTC. Its translation: CAISPGTGWEQYF.

The rearrangement joins TRBV6-5 to TRBJ2-7; weak D call: TRBD1 (6 bases). Germline loops: CDR1 MNHEY, CDR2 SVGAGI. The CDR3 spans 14 residues. V lost 7 bases, J lost 2 bases, and 15 bases lay in between. The CDR3: CASTIDRSTYEQYF. CDR3 DNA: TGTGCCAGCACCATAGACAGGTCAACCTACGAGCAGTACTTC.

This chain connects TRBV29-1 to TRBJ2-5; TRBD2 aligns across 10 bases. The V and J ends lost 4 bases and 4 bases, in that order; junction bases with no gene match: 3. In germline, CDR1 is SQVTM, CDR2 ANQGSEA. This CDR3 is built from 13 residues. The CDR3 sequence is CSVVAGGPETQYF. The CDR3 DNA reads as TGCAGCGTTGTAGCGGGAGGCCCAGAGACCCAGTACTTC.

This clone came up a few times. The V and J genes are TRBV7-3 and TRBJ1-5; 8 bases match TRBD1. CDR3 length equals 19 residues. The V segment lost 0 bases and the J segment 5 bases; nucleotides outside the gene matches: 15. CDR1 is SGHTA and CDR2 is FQGTGA in the germline V gene. DNA of the CDR3: TGTGCCAGCAGCTTAACATCCGGGACAGGACCATTAAGGGATCAGCCCCAGCATTTT. Its translation: CASSLTSGTGPLRDQPQHF.

The chain recombines TRBV19 with TRBJ2-7; D perhaps matches TRBD2 (6 bases). Trimming pared 4 bases from V and 4 bases from J, leaving 8 bases between. CDR1 is LNHDA and CDR2 is SQIVND in the germline V gene (reference sequence). The CDR3 is made up of 12 amino acids. The CDR3 loop is CASSNSGYEQYF. CDR3 DNA sequence: TGTGCCAGTAGTAATAGCGGTTACGAGCAGTACTTC.

This chain connects TRBV18 to TRBJ2-3; 7 nucleotides match TRBD2. V shed 2 bases and J 0 bases; nucleotides not matched to a gene: 5. This CDR3 spans 16 amino acids. CDR1 is KGHSH, CDR2 LQKENI, per germline. The CDR3 coding sequence is TGTGCCAGCTCACCATCGGGAGGTTCTAGCACAGATACGCAGTATTTT. Translation gives CASSPSGGSSTDTQYF.

The J gene is TRBJ2-7, the V gene TRBV6-5; 8 nucleotides line up with TRBD1. Trimming removed 5 bases from V and 2 bases from J; junction bases left unmatched: 5. The germline V gene has CDR1 MNHEY and CDR2 SVGAGI. The CDR3 is 14 amino acids. Here the CDR3 reads CASSRADRAYEQYF. The CDR3 nucleotides are TGTGCCAGCAGTCGGGCGGACAGGGCCTACGAGCAGTACTTC.

This clone was seen only a few times. The junction departs from the called germline gene at one end, perhaps through a read error. The gene calls are TRBV19 and TRBJ2-7; TRBD1 might be the D (6 bases). Germline assignment: CDR1 LNHDA and CDR2 SQIVND (reference sequence). The CDR3 is 14 residues long. CDR3 in amino acids: CASKGDPWGYEQYF. DNA of the CDR3: TGTGCAAGTAAGGGGGACCCTTGGGGGTACGAGCAGTACTTC.

This rearrangement joins TRBV29-1 to TRBJ1-1, with D perhaps matching TRBD1 (6 bases). This CDR3 has 12 residues. V lost 6 bases and J 1 base, leaving 9 bases between the germline ends. Germline values: CDR1 SQVTM, CDR2 ANQGSEA. The CDR3 loop is CSVIRGNTEAFF. The CDR3 DNA reads as TGCAGCGTAATCAGGGGGAACACTGAAGCTTTCTTT.